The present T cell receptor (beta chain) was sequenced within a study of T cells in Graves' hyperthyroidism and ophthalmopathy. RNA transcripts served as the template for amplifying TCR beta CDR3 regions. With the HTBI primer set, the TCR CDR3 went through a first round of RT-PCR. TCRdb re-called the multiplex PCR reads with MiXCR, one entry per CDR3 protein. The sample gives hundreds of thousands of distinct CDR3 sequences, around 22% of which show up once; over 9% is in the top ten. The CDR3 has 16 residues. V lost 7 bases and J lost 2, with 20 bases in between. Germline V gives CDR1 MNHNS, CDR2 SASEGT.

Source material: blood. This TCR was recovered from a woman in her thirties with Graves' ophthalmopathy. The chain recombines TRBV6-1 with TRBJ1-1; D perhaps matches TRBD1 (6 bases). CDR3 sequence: CASKLGRGGTNTEAFF. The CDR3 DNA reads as TGTGCCAGCAAACTCGGACGGGGAGGGACAAACACTGAAGCTTTCTTT.